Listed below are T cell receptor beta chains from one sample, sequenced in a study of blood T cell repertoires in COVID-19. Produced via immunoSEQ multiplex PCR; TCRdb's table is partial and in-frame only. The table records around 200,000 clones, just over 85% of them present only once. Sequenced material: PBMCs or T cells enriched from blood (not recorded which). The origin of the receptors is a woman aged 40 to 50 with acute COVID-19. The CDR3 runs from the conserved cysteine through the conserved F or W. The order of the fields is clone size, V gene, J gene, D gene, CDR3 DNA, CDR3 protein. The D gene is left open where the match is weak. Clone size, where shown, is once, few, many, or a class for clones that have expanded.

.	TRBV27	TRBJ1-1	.	TGTGCCAGCAGTTTACTTCGGGGTACTGAAGCTTTCTTT	CASSLLRGTEAFF
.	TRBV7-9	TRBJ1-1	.	TGTGCCAGCAGCGGGGATCAGGGTTTCGCTGAAGCTTTCTTT	CASSGDQGFAEAFF
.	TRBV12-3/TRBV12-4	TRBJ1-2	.	TGTGCCAGCAGTCTCGGGGATGGCTACACCTTC	CASSLGDGYTF
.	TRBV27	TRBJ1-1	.	TGTGCCAGCAGTTCATTCGGGAACACTGAAGCTTTCTTT	CASSSFGNTEAFF
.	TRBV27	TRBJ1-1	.	TGTGCCAGCAGCTTAAGAAACATGAACACTGAAGCTTTCTTT	CASSLRNMNTEAFF
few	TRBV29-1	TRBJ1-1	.	TGCAGCGTTGAGAGAGAGGGAGCTTTCTTT	CSVEREGAFF
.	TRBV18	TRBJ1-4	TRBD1	TGTGCCAGCTCACCACTTGCCGGACAGGGAGGGGAAAAACTGTTTTTT	CASSPLAGQGGEKLFF
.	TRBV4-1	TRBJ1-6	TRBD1	TGCGCCAGCAGCCAAGAGGCCCCCGCAGGGGGTAATTCACCCCTCCACTTT	CASSQEAPAGGNSPLHF
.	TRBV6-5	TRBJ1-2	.	TGTGCCAGCAGTTCAGAGGTCCGGGAGGGCTACACCTTC	CASSSEVREGYTF
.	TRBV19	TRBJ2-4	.	TGTGCCAGTAGTGCGGGACAAAACATTCAGTACTTC	CASSAGQNIQYF
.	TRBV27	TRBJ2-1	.	TGTGCCAGCAGTCGGACTCCGCCGGGCTCCTACAATGAGCAGTTCTTC	CASSRTPPGSYNEQFF
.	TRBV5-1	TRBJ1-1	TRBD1	TGCGCCAGCAGCTTGGCCCAGGGACAGGGAGGAGCTTTCTTT	CASSLAQGQGGAFF
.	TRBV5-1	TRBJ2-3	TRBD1	TGCGCCAGCAGCACTACAGGGGGCGCAGGGGGAGATACGCAGTATTTT	CASSTTGGAGGDTQYF
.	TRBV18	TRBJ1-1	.	TGTGCCAGCTCACCTACGACAGACACCTACATGAACACTGAAGCTTTCTTT	CASSPTTDTYMNTEAFF
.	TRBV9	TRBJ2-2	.	TGTGCCAGCAGCGTATTCGACACCGGGGAGCTGTTTTTT	CASSVFDTGELFF
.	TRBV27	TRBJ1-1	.	TGTGCCAGCAGACACAGGGATAAAGACACTGAAGCTTTCTTT	CASRHRDKDTEAFF
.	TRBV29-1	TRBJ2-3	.	TGCAGCGCCCCCGGGAAAGGAGATACGCAGTATTTT	CSAPGKGDTQYF
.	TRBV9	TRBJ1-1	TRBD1	TGTGCCAGCAGCGTAGGACAGGGGGTGGCTGAAGCTTTCTTT	CASSVGQGVAEAFF
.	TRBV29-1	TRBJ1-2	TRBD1	TGCAGCGTTCGGACAGGGGTGAATTATGGCTACACCTTC	CSVRTGVNYGYTF
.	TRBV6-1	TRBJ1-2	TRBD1	TGTGCCAGCAGTGAAAGACAGGGGGGACCCTATGGCTACACCTTC	CASSERQGGPYGYTF
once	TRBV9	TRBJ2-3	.	TGTGCCAGCAGCGTAGGTAAAGATACGCAGTATTTT	CASSVGKDTQYF
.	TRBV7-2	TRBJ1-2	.	TGTGCCAGCAGCTCTCATGATGGGTCGGAGAGAGCGGATGGCTACACCTTC	CASSSHDGSERADGYTF
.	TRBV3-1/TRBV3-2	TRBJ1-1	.	TGTGCCAGCAGCCCAACCCCCGGGACAAAGGCCCACACTGAAGCTTTCTTT	CASSPTPGTKAHTEAFF